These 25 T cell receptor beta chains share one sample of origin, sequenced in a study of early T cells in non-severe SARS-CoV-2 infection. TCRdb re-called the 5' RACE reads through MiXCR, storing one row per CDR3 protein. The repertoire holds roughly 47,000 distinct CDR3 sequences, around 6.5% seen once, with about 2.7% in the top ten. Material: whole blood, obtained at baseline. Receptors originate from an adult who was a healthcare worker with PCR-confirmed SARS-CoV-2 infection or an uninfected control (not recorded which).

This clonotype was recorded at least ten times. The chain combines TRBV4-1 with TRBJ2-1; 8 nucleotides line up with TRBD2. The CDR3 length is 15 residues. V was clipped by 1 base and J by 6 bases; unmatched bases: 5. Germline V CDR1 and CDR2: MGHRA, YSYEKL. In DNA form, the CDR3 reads TGCGCCAGCAGCCAAGGGGCGGGGGGCCTCAATGAGCAGTTCTTC. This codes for CASSQGAGGLNEQFF.

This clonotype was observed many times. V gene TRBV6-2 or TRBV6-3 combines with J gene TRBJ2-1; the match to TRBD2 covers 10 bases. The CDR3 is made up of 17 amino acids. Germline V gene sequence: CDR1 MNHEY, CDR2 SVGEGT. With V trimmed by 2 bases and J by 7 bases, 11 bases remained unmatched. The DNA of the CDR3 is TGTGCCAGCAGTTACCCTAAGTGGCTAGCGGGGGCAAATGAGCAGTTCTTC. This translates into CASSYPKWLAGANEQFF.

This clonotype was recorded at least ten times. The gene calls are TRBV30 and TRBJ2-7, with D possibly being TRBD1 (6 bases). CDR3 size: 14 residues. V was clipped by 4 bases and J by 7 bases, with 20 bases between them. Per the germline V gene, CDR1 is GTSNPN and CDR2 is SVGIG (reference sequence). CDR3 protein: CAWTQKGGTREQYF. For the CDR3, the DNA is TGTGCCTGGACTCAAAAAGGGGGAACTCGGGAGCAGTACTTC.

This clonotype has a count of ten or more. This CDR3 is CASSSLAGGPYEQYF. In DNA, the CDR3 is TGCGCCAGCAGCTCCCTAGCGGGGGGGCCCTACGAGCAGTACTTC. This sequence joins TRBV5-1 and TRBJ2-7, with 12 bases that match TRBD2. This CDR3 region has 15 residues. The germline V gene encodes CDR1 SGHRS and CDR2 YFSETQ. The V and J ends lost 3 bases and 2 bases, in that order; junction bases with no gene match: 3.

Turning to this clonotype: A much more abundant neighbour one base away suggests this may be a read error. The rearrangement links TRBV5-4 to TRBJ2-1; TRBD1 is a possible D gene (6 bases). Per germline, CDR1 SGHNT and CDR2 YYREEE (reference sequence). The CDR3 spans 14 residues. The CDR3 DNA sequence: TGCGCCAGCAGCTTGGGGCAGGGGCACGATGAGCAGTTCTTC. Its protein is CASSLGQGHDEQFF.

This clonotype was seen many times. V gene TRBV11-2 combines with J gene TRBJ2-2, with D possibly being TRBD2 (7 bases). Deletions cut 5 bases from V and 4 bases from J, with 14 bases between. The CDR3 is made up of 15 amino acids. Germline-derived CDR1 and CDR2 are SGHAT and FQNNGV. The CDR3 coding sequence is TGTGCCAGCAGCCTACCGGGGGGCCCCACCGGGGAGCTGTTTTTT. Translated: CASSLPGGPTGELFF.

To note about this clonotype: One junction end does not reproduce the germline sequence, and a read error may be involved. In DNA form, the CDR3 reads TGTGCCAGCGGAACGGGACTCCCACCCGGGGAGCTGCTTTTT. Protein product: CASGTGLPPGELLF. The V and J genes are TRBV12-3 or TRBV12-4 and TRBJ2-2; tentatively, D is TRBD2 (6 bases). The CDR3 sequence is 14 residues long.

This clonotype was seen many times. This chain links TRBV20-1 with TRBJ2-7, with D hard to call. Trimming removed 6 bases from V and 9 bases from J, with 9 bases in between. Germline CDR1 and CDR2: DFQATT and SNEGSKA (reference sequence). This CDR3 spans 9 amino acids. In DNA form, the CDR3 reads TGCAGTGCCCACGGCGTGCAGTACTTC. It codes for CSAHGVQYF.

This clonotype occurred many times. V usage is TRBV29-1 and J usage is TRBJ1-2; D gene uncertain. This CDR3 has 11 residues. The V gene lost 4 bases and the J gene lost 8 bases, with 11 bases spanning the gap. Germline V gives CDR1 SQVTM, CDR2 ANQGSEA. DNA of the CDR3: TGCAGCGTTGGTCAGTCCCTGGGCTACACCTTC. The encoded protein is CSVGQSLGYTF.

The CDR3 DNA follows: TGTGCCAGCTCACCACCAAGGGGGCGGTGGAAGAACACTGAAGCTTTCTTT. Translation: CASSPPRGRWKNTEAFF. The chain recombines TRBV18 with TRBJ1-1; TRBD1 aligns across 7 bases. There are 17 residues in the CDR3. The germline V gene encodes CDR1 KGHSH and CDR2 LQKENI. Losses at the gene ends were 0 bases for V and 1 base for J; bases not matched to a gene: 8.

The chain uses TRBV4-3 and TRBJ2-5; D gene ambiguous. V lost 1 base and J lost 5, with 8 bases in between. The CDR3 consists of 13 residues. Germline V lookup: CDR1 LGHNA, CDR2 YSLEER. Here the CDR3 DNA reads TGCGCCAGCAGCCAAGTGGTTGGTGAGACCCAGTACTTC. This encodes CASSQVVGETQYF.

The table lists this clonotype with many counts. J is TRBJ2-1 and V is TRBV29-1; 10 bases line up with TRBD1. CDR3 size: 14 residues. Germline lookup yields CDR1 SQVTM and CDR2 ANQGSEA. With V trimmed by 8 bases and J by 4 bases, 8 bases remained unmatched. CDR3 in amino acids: CSLRGTGDYNEQFF. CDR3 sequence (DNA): TGCAGCTTGCGGGGGACAGGGGATTACAATGAGCAGTTCTTC.

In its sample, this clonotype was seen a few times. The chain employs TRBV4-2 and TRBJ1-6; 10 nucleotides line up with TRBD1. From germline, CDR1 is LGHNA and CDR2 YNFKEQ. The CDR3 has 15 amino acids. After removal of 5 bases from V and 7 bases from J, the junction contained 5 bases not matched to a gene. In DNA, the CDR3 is TGTGCCAGCAGCGTACGGACAGGGGGAAATTCACCCCTCCACTTT. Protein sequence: CASSVRTGGNSPLHF.

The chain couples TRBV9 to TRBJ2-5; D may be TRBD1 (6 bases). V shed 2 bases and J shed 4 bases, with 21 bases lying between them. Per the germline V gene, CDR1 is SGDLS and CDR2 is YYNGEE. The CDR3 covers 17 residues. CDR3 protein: CASSVSPQGLGRETQYF. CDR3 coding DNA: TGTGCCAGCAGCGTCTCCCCCCAGGGGCTTGGACGAGAGACCCAGTACTTC.

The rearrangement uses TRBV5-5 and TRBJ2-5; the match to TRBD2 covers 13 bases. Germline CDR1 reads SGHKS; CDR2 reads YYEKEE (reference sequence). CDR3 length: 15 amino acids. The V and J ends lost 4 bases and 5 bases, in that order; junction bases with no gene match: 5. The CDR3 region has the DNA TGTGCCAGCAGCCAGGGACTAGCGGGGCAGGAGACCCAGTACTTC. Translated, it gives CASSQGLAGQETQYF.

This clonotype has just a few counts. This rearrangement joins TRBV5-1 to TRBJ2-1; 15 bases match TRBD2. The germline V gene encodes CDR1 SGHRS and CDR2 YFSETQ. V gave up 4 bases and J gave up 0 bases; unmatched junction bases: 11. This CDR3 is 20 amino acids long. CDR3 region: CASSGWSGTSGGSSYNEQFF. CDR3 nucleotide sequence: TGCGCCAGCAGCGGGTGGTCCGGGACTAGCGGGGGGAGCTCCTACAATGAGCAGTTCTTC.

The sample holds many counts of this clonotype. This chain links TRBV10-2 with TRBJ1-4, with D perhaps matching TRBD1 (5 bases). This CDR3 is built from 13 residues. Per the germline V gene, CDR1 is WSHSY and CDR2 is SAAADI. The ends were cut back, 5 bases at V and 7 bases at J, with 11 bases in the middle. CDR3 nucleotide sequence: TGCGCCAGCAGTAGAGGGACGGGTGAAAAACTGTTTTTT. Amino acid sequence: CASSRGTGEKLFF.

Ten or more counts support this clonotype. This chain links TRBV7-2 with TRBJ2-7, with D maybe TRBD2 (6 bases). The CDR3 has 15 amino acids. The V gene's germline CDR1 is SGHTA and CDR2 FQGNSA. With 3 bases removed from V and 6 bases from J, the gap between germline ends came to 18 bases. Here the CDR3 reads CASSFVPGLPGEQYF. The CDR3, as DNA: TGTGCCAGCAGCTTTGTACCGGGACTCCCCGGCGAGCAGTACTTC.

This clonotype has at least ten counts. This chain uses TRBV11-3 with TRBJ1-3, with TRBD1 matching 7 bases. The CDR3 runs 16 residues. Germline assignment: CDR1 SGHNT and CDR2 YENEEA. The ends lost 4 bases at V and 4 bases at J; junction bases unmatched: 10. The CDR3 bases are TGTGCCAGCAGCTCACACAGGGGAGGCTCAGGAAACACCATATATTTT. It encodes CASSSHRGGSGNTIYF.

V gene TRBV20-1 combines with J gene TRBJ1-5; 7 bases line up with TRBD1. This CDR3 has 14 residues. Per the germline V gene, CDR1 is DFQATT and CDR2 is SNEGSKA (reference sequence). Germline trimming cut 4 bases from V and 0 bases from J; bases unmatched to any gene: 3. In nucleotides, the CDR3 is TGCAGTGCTACGGGACAGAGTAGCAATCAGCCCCAGCATTTT. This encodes CSATGQSSNQPQHF.

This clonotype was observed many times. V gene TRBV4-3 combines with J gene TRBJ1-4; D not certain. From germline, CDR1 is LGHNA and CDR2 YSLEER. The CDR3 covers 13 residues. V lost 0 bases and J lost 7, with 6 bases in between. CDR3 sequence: CASSQDRGEKLFF. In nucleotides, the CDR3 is TGCGCCAGCAGCCAAGACCGAGGTGAAAAACTGTTTTTT.

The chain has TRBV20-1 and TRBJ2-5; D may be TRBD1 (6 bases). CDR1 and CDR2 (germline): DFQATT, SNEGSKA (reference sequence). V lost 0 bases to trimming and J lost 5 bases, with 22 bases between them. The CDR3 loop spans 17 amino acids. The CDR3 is CSARDRAALSGEETQYF. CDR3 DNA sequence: TGCAGTGCTAGAGATCGGGCGGCCCTTTCAGGGGAGGAGACCCAGTACTTC.

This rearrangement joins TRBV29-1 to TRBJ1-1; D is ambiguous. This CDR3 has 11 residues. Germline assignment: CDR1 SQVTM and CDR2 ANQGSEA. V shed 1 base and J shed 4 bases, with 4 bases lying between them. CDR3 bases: TGCAGCGTTGAAGGGGTCACTGAAGCTTTCTTT. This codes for CSVEGVTEAFF.

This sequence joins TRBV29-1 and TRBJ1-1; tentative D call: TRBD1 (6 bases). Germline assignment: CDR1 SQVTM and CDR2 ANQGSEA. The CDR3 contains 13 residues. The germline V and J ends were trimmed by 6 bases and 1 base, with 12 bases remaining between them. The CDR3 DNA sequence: TGCAGCGTGGGGGCAGGCACGAACACTGAAGCTTTCTTT. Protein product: CSVGAGTNTEAFF.

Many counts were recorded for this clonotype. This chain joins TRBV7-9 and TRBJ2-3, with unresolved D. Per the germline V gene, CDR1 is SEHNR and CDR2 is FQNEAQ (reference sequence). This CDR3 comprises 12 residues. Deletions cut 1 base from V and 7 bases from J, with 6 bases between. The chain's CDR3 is CASSLEMNTQYF. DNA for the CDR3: TGTGCCAGCAGCTTAGAGATGAATACGCAGTATTTT.